What follows are 21 T cell receptor beta chains derived from one specimen sequenced in a study of T cells in Graves' hyperthyroidism and ophthalmopathy. RNA transcripts yielded amplified TCR beta CDR3 regions. The HTBI primer set drove a first-round RT-PCR of the TCR CDR3. Each CDR3 protein gets one entry after TCRdb re-called the multiplex PCR reads with MiXCR. The profile shows around 300,000 distinct CDR3 sequences, approximately 20% of them singletons. The sample comprised blood. These receptor sequences come from a man younger than 40 with Graves' ophthalmopathy.

The chain carries TRBV6-1 and TRBJ2-4, with 9 nucleotides matching TRBD1. Germline lookup yields CDR1 MNHNS and CDR2 SASEGT. J was trimmed by 3 bases and V by 7 bases; bases with no gene match: 7. This CDR3 contains 15 residues. This chain's CDR3 is CASTPGQGGKNIQYF. The CDR3 DNA reads TGTGCCAGCACCCCGGGACAGGGAGGCAAAAACATTCAGTACTTC.

V gene TRBV20-1 combines with J gene TRBJ2-7, with D possibly matching TRBD2 (6 bases). The CDR3 runs to 12 residues. Germline V CDR1 and CDR2: DFQATT, SNEGSKA (reference sequence). The ends were cut back, 3 bases at V and 3 bases at J, with 9 bases in the middle. CDR3 amino acids: CSASGGNYEQYF. In DNA form, the CDR3 reads TGCAGTGCTAGTGGAGGGAACTACGAGCAGTACTTC.

This clonotype was detected ten times or more. The chain links TRBV7-9 to TRBJ2-7; 8 bases line up with TRBD1. The CDR3 covers 13 residues. V lost 8 bases to trimming and J lost 1 base; unmatched junction nucleotides: 4. CDR1 SEHNR and CDR2 FQNEAQ come from the germline V gene (reference sequence). DNA of the CDR3: TGTGCCAGCTACAGGGGGGATTCCTACGAGCAGTACTTC. This gives the protein CASYRGDSYEQYF.

This clonotype has ten or more counts. J is TRBJ2-3 and V is TRBV27, with a possible D match to TRBD2 (5 bases). In germline, CDR1 is MNHEY, CDR2 SMNVEV (reference sequence). Trimming left V 5 bases short and J 4 bases short, with 13 bases between. The CDR3 contains 14 residues. The CDR3 DNA reads TGTGCCAGCAGTCCCCCTCGGGGATCAGATACGCAGTATTTT. Translating it yields CASSPPRGSDTQYF.

This clonotype was counted ten times or more. CDR3 in amino acids: CSAPGGMNTEAFF. CDR3 bases: TGCAGTGCCCCCGGGGGTATGAACACTGAAGCTTTCTTT. The chain employs TRBV20-1 and TRBJ1-1; possibly TRBD1 for D (5 bases). The CDR3 is 13 amino acids. V was clipped by 6 bases and J by 0 bases, with 11 bases between them. From germline, CDR1 is DFQATT and CDR2 SNEGSKA (reference sequence).

Remarks on this clonotype: A much larger clone is a single base away; this may be a read error. The chain joins TRBV20-1 to TRBJ2-1, with D unresolved. This CDR3 has 16 amino acids. Germline values: CDR1 DFQATT, CDR2 SNEGSKA (reference sequence). Trimming shortened V by 5 bases and J by 4 bases, and 21 bases separated the two germline ends. CDR3 in amino acids: CSAGVDRAKAYNEQFF. CDR3 sequence (DNA): TGCAGTGCTGGAGTTGATAGGGCCAAGGCATACAATGAGCAGTTCTTC.

The gene calls are TRBV20-1 and TRBJ2-1, with 9 bases lining up with TRBD2. CDR3 length equals 18 residues. J was trimmed by 9 bases and V by 6 bases; bases with no gene match: 24. From germline, CDR1 is DFQATT and CDR2 SNEGSKA (reference sequence). The DNA for the CDR3 is TGCAGTGCGGAGGGATTTAGCGGGAGTGGGGTTCAAATTACTGAGCAGTTCTTC. Translation: CSAEGFSGSGVQITEQFF.

A word on this clonotype: A much larger clone is a single base away; this may be a read error. V usage is TRBV3-1 and J usage is TRBJ2-7; a weak D match, TRBD1 (5 bases). V gave up 0 bases and J gave up 0 bases, with 12 bases separating them. The CDR3 sequence is 16 residues long. Per germline, CDR1 LGHDT and CDR2 YNNKEL (reference sequence). CDR3: CASSQDFRTNSYEQYF. The CDR3 DNA is TGTGCCAGCAGCCAAGATTTTAGGACAAACTCCTACGAGCAGTACTTC.

The chain is built from TRBV7-9 and TRBJ2-7; tentative D call: TRBD2 (5 bases). V was trimmed by 6 bases and J by 4 bases, leaving 10 bases between them. The CDR3 is made up of 12 amino acids. CDR1 is SEHNR and CDR2 is FQNEAQ in the germline V gene (reference sequence). The chain's CDR3 is CASSYGKYEQYF. CDR3 bases: TGTGCCAGCAGTTACGGGAAATACGAGCAGTACTTC.

This clonotype was seen a handful of times. CDR3 residues: CASSHGTSGNQYNEQFF. The CDR3 DNA reads TGTGCCAGCAGCCACGGGACTAGCGGGAATCAATACAATGAGCAGTTCTTC. The chain carries TRBV7-9 and TRBJ2-1; 13 bases fit TRBD2. The CDR3 has 17 residues. CDR1 is SEHNR, CDR2 FQNEAQ, per germline (reference sequence). V trimming: 5 bases; J trimming: 4 bases; junction bases outside the gene matches: 8. Drawing the rest from reference TRBV7-9 and TRBJ2-1, the complete variable domain is DTGVSQNPRHKITKRGQNVTFRCDPISEHNRLYWYRQTLGQGPEFLTYFQNEAQLEKSRLLSDRFSAERPKGSFSTLEIQRTEQGDSAMYLCASSHGTSGNQYNEQFFGPGTRLTVL.

This chain joins TRBV29-1 and TRBJ2-3; D is perhaps TRBD1 (6 bases). In germline, CDR1 is SQVTM, CDR2 ANQGSEA. CDR3 length: 12 amino acids. Trimming took off 6 bases at V and 5 bases at J, with 12 bases between the two ends. Here the CDR3 DNA reads TGCAGCGTAAGGCAGGGGAGAGATACGCAGTATTTT. This translates into CSVRQGRDTQYF.

This clonotype showed up many times. The chain uses TRBV30 and TRBJ1-5; perhaps TRBD1 as D (5 bases). V lost 3 bases to trimming and J lost 5 bases, with 14 bases between them. The CDR3 runs 14 residues. CDR1 and CDR2 (germline): GTSNPN, SVGIG (reference sequence). The CDR3 sequence is CAWSRRGVDQPQHF. For the CDR3, the DNA is TGTGCCTGGAGCCGGAGAGGGGTGGATCAGCCCCAGCATTTT.

This clonotype was seen a few times. The chain couples TRBV2 to TRBJ1-5, with a weak D call TRBD1 (6 bases). The V end lost 3 bases, the J end lost 7 bases, and 13 bases lay between the germline ends. This CDR3 contains 14 residues. Germline CDR1 and CDR2: SNHLY and FYNNEI. This CDR3 reads CASSDTGTSQPQHF. In nucleotides, the CDR3 is TGTGCCAGCAGTGATACAGGGACAAGCCAGCCCCAGCATTTT. Looking up the rest from reference TRBV2 and TRBJ1-5 gives the full variable domain: EPEVTQTPSHQVTQMGQEVILRCVPISNHLYFYWYRQILGQKVEFLVSFYNNEISEKSEIFDDQFSVERPDGSNFTLKIRSTKLEDSAMYFCASSDTGTSQPQHFGDGTRLSIL.

This chain connects TRBV3-1 to TRBJ1-3; D is possibly TRBD1 (6 bases). The CDR3 sequence is 17 residues long. The V end lost 2 bases, the J end lost 0 bases, and 14 bases lay between the germline ends. Germline CDR1 is LGHDT and CDR2 is YNNKEL (reference sequence). CDR3 DNA sequence: TGTGCCAGCAGCCAAAGGGGGTTGTTCAACTCTGGAAACACCATATATTTT. This translates into CASSQRGLFNSGNTIYF. Combining the CDR3 with reference TRBV3-1 and TRBJ1-3 gives the whole variable domain DTAVSQTPKYLVTQMGNDKSIKCEQNLGHDTMYWYKQDSKKFLKIMFSYNNKELIINETVPNRFSPKSPDKAHLNLHINSLELGDSAVYFCASSQRGLFNSGNTIYFGEGSWLTVV.

About this clonotype: A read error is possible here, since a much larger clone lies one base away. The V gene is TRBV30, the J gene TRBJ1-5; possible D gene TRBD1, 6 bases. The V and J ends lost 3 bases and 3 bases respectively, with 12 bases between them. CDR1 and CDR2 (germline): GTSNPN, SVGIG (reference sequence). The CDR3 spans 14 residues. CDR3 protein: CAWRGGSPNQPQHF. The CDR3, as DNA: TGTGCCTGGAGGGGGGGCAGCCCCAATCAGCCCCAGCATTTT.

The V call is TRBV27, the J call TRBJ2-7; 7 nucleotides agree with TRBD2. CDR1 MNHEY and CDR2 SMNVEV come from the germline V gene (reference sequence). The CDR3 extends over 14 amino acids. J was trimmed by 6 bases and V by 3 bases; bases with no gene match: 8. The CDR3 sequence: CASSFGGGNLEQYF. In DNA form, the CDR3 reads TGTGCCAGCAGTTTTGGGGGAGGGAATCTCGAGCAGTACTTC.

This clonotype occurred a few times. This chain joins TRBV5-1 and TRBJ1-4, with TRBD1 matching 7 bases. The ends lost 4 bases at V and 0 bases at J; junction bases unmatched: 3. The CDR3 is 15 amino acids. Germline V gene data show CDR1 as SGHRS and CDR2 as YFSETQ. This CDR3 is CASSRDSSTNEKLFF. CDR3 nucleotides: TGCGCCAGCAGCCGGGACAGCTCAACTAATGAAAAACTGTTTTTT.

The CDR3 here is CSTTPGRGGEQYF. The DNA of the CDR3 is TGCAGTACCACCCCCGGGAGGGGAGGCGAGCAGTACTTC. V and J are TRBV20-1 and TRBJ2-7; 8 positions agree with TRBD2. V lost 8 bases and J lost 6; bases outside the gene matches: 12. The CDR3 contains 13 residues. The germline V gene has CDR1 DFQATT and CDR2 SNEGSKA (reference sequence).

This clonotype showed up just a few times. This chain links TRBV15 with TRBJ2-5; either TRBD1 or TRBD2 may fit D (5 bases each). The length of the CDR3 is 12 residues. V dropped 11 bases and J dropped 3 bases, with 13 bases sitting between them. Germline V gives CDR1 LNHNV, CDR2 YYDKDF (reference sequence). CDR3 sequence: CASSVGEETQYF. The CDR3 DNA sequence: TGTGCCTCCTCGGTGGGGGAAGAGACCCAGTACTTC.

The chain has TRBV6-2 or TRBV6-3 and TRBJ2-7; D is undetermined. This CDR3 has 14 amino acids. Per the germline V gene, CDR1 is MNHEY and CDR2 is SVGEGT. Trimming stripped 0 bases from V and 7 bases from J, with 13 bases between. The CDR3 DNA sequence: TGTGCCAGCAGTTACTCGGGTGGGGTGGAAGAGCAGTACTTC. Protein product: CASSYSGGVEEQYF.

V gene TRBV28 combines with J gene TRBJ1-6; D is possibly TRBD1 (5 bases). The CDR3 loop spans 13 amino acids. The ends were cut back, 5 bases at V and 9 bases at J, with 11 bases in the middle. Germline CDR1 MDHEN, CDR2 SYDVKM. The chain's CDR3 is CASSPGTFSPLHF. In nucleotides, the CDR3 is TGTGCCAGCAGTCCTGGGACTTTTTCACCCCTCCACTTT.